This T cell receptor (beta chain) emerged from a study of human T cells and chemical hapten exposure. Overall study: Donors were sensitized with 2% DPC on the upper inner arm. Patients received weekly diphenylcyclopropenone doses to the scalp throughout the roughly 23-week study. Largely, small differences in pooled library volume made per-sample TCR yields vary.

CDR1 and CDR2 (germline): MDHEN, SYDVKM. V lost 7 bases to trimming and J lost 0 bases, with 7 bases between them. The CDR3 length is 12 residues. TCRdb itself ran the RACE reads through MiXCR, one entry per CDR3 protein. The sample lists some 190,000 distinct CDR3 sequences, 20% to 25% seen once, with about 7% in the top ten. This clonotype was seen a handful of times. The sample's time point: patch test 1, 2 weeks after DPC sensitization. Sample treatment: therapeutic diphenylcyclopropenone sensitization with weekly scalp DPC. Sample donors consisted of patients with alopecia, aged 18 to 70 years, who were suitable for DPC.

This receptor was taken from a woman between 45 and 65 years old with alopecia areata. Some clones in this sample may be carry-over from other donors' samples. The V gene is TRBV28, the J gene TRBJ2-7, with D unclear. Sample: whole blood, taken in connection with sensitization to the hapten diphenylcyclopropenone (DPC). The CDR3 region has the DNA TGTGCCAGCACCGTCAGCTCCTACGAGCAGTACTTC. Its protein is CASTVSSYEQYF.